This T cell receptor (beta chain) was recovered during a study of blood T cell repertoires in COVID-19. Study-level background: Collection of acute and convalescent COVID-19 samples took place in the United States, Italy and Spain. PBMCs, B-cell-depleted T cells, or T cells were the source of the cDNA or gDNA that made up the material.

A few counts support this clone. V was pared by 0 bases and J by 3 bases, with 17 bases between. Germline V gene data show CDR1 as LNHNV and CDR2 as YYDKDF (reference sequence). This CDR3 has 18 residues. The table came from immunoSEQ multiplex PCR; TCRdb's copy has only in-frame clones and leaves some out. The sample yields 90,000 to 100,000 clones, 87% seen once. Seattle-derived patients entered the study during active infection and were followed longitudinally. Material for sequencing was peripheral blood. The clonotype was recovered from a woman aged 55-69 years with COVID-19, enrolled during active disease. The chain uses TRBV15 and TRBJ1-4; D may be TRBD1 (5 bases). The CDR3 sequence: CATSRDPPSGRANEKLFF. CDR3 bases: TGTGCCACCAGCAGAGATCCCCCTTCAGGGCGAGCTAATGAAAAACTGTTTTTT.